Below are 6 T cell receptor beta chains sequenced from a single sample in a study of patients and donors after allogeneic stem cell transplantation. TCRdb processed the RT-PCR reads anew with MiXCR; each CDR3 protein has one entry. The data show about 24,000 distinct CDR3 sequences, with about 45% seen just once and approximately 84% held by the top ten. The sample was blood, either unsorted or a sorted T cell fraction (not recorded which). These receptors were taken from a human donor who was either an allogeneic HSCT recipient or a stem cell or donor lymphocyte infusion donor (not recorded which). It is not recorded whose cells these are; they may come from a transplant donor.

The V gene is TRBV3-1, the J gene TRBJ1-3; tentative D call: TRBD1 (5 bases). Germline CDR1 LGHDT, CDR2 YNNKEL (reference sequence). V gave up 7 bases and J gave up 4 bases, with 14 bases separating them. This CDR3 region has 14 residues. CDR3 loop: CASTPWGEGNTIYF. In DNA, the CDR3 is TGTGCCAGCACCCCATGGGGGGAAGGAAACACCATATATTTT.

A few counts support this clonotype. The gene calls are TRBV2 and TRBJ2-1; D possibly corresponds to TRBD1 (6 bases). Trimming left V 7 bases short and J 12 bases short, with 13 bases between. The CDR3 totals 11 residues. CDR1 and CDR2 from the germline V gene are SNHLY and FYNNEI. CDR3 nucleotide sequence: TGTGCCAGCACCACAGGGATAGGGCAGTTCTTC. Translated: CASTTGIGQFF.

The rearrangement uses TRBV28 and TRBJ2-6; the match to TRBD1 covers 7 bases. This CDR3 contains 17 residues. The V gene's germline CDR1 is MDHEN and CDR2 SYDVKM. The junction had 8 bases not matched to a gene; V was cut back by 6 bases and J by 0 bases. CDR3 sequence reads: CASRKTGLGSGANVLTF. DNA of the CDR3: TGTGCCAGCAGAAAGACAGGGCTGGGCTCTGGGGCCAACGTCCTGACTTTC.

The table lists this clonotype with a count of one. The chain has TRBV6-5 and TRBJ2-1; TRBD2 aligns across 9 bases. V lost 3 bases, J lost 5 bases, and 5 bases stayed unmatched. This CDR3 spans 15 amino acids. Germline CDR1 MNHEY, CDR2 SVGAGI. In nucleotides, the CDR3 is TGTGCCAGCAGTTATCGGAGCGGGAGGAACAATGAGCAGTTCTTC. Amino acid sequence: CASSYRSGRNNEQFF.

This chain joins TRBV27 and TRBJ2-7, with a possible D match to TRBD1 (6 bases). Per germline, CDR1 MNHEY and CDR2 SMNVEV (reference sequence). CDR3 length: 14 amino acids. Between the trimmed V and J ends, which lost 5 bases and 1 base, there was a span of 12 bases. CDR3 nucleotide sequence: TGTGCCAGCAGTACCCGCCAGGGGTCCTACGAGCAGTACTTC. Amino acid sequence: CASSTRQGSYEQYF.

The chain is built from TRBV5-1 and TRBJ2-3; a weak D match, TRBD2 (6 bases). Deletions cut 4 bases from V and 1 base from J, with 13 bases between. The CDR3 has 15 residues. Germline V gene data show CDR1 as SGHRS and CDR2 as YFSETQ. The CDR3 region is CASSPMAGRTDTQYF. Written as DNA, the CDR3 is TGCGCCAGCAGCCCAATGGCGGGGCGCACAGATACGCAGTATTTT.